This note documents a single T cell receptor beta chain sequence. This CDR3 is built from 13 residues. Germline trimming cut 5 bases from V and 7 bases from J; bases unmatched to any gene: 7. Germline V gene sequence: CDR1 SGHTA, CDR2 FQGNSA. These data come from a study of blood T cell repertoires in COVID-19. The method was immunoSEQ multiplex PCR; TCRdb's version includes in-frame clones alone and lacks a portion of them. The data contain hundreds of thousands of clones, about four fifths of them singletons. The sequenced material came from peripheral blood. V is TRBV7-2 and J is TRBJ1-1, with 7 bases lining up with TRBD1. The TCR originated in a woman between 50 and 59 years old who had recovered from COVID-19. The CDR3 is CASSVDRVGEAFF. CDR3 sequence (DNA): TGTGCCAGCAGCGTCGACAGGGTGGGTGAAGCTTTCTTT. Full variable domain (rest looked up from reference TRBV7-2 and TRBJ1-1): GAGVSQSPSNKVTEKGKDVELRCDPISGHTALYWYRQSLGQGLEFLIYFQGNSAPDKSGLPSDRFSAERTGGSVSTLTIQRTQQEDSAVYLCASSVDRVGEAFFGQGTRLTVV.